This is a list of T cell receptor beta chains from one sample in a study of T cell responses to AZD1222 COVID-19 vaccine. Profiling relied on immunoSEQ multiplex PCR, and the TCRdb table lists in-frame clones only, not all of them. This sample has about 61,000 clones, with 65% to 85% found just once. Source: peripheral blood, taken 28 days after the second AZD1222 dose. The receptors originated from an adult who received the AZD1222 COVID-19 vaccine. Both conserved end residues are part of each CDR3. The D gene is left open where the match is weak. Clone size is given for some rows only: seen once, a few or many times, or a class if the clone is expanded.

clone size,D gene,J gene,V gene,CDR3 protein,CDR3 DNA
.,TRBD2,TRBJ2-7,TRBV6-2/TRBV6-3,CASSSLAGGNEQYF,TGTGCCAGCAGTTCTCTAGCGGGAGGAAACGAGCAGTACTTC
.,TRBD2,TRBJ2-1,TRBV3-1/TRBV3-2,CASSQASGIGEQFF,TGTGCCAGCAGCCAAGCTAGCGGGATTGGTGAGCAGTTCTTC
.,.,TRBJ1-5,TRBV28,CASSLEQGIRGQPQHF,TGTGCCAGCAGTTTAGAGCAGGGGATTAGAGGTCAGCCCCAGCATTTT
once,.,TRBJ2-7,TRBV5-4,CASRAGGAYEQYF,TGTGCCAGCCGTGCTGGTGGGGCCTACGAGCAGTACTTC
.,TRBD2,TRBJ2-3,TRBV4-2,CASSMGLAGEAGDTQYF,TGTGCCAGCAGCATGGGACTAGCGGGAGAAGCGGGAGATACGCAGTATTTT
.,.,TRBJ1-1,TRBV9,CASSVEQVNTEAFF,TGTGCCAGCAGCGTAGAACAGGTGAACACTGAAGCTTTCTTT
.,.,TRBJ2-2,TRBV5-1,CASSSGQSNTGELFF,TGCGCCAGCAGCTCAGGACAGTCGAACACCGGGGAGCTGTTTTTT
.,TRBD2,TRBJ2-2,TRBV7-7,CASSSTTTSGGNTGELFF,TGTGCCAGCAGCTCGACGACGACTAGCGGGGGGAACACCGGGGAGCTGTTTTTT
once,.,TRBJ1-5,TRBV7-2,CASSQASRPQPQHF,TGTGCCAGCAGCCAGGCATCCCGTCCTCAGCCCCAGCATTTT
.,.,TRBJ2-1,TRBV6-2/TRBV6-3,CASSNGGLHNEQFF,TGTGCCAGCAGCAACGGGGGACTTCACAATGAGCAGTTCTTC
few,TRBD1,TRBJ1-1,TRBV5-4,CASSLRTGKNTEAFF,TGTGCCAGCAGCTTACGGACAGGGAAGAACACTGAAGCTTTCTTT
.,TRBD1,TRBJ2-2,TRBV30,CAWRGMWTGGLTNTGELFF,TGTGCCTGGAGGGGGATGTGGACAGGGGGCTTGACGAACACCGGGGAGCTGTTTTTT
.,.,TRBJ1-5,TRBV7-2,CASSLAAGTPNQPQHF,TGTGCCAGCAGCTTAGCGGCCGGGACCCCGAATCAGCCCCAGCATTTT
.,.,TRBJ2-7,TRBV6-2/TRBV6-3,CASSYIYEQYF,TGTGCCAGCAGTTATATCTACGAGCAGTACTTC
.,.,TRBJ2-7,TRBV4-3,CASSQDMDGPYEQYF,TGCGCCAGCAGCCAAGATATGGACGGTCCCTACGAGCAGTACTTC
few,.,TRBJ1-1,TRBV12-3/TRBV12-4,CASSLGTEAFF,TGTGCCAGCAGTTTGGGAACTGAAGCTTTCTTT
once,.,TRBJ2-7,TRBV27,CASSPLPWEQYF,TGTGCCAGCAGTCCGCTACCGTGGGAGCAGTACTTC
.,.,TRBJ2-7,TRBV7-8,CASSSPGMQYF,TGTGCCAGCAGCTCGCCAGGGATGCAGTACTTC
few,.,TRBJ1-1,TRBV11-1,CASSLGLETEAFF,TGTGCCAGCAGCTTAGGACTGGAGACCGAAGCTTTCTTT
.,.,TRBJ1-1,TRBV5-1,CASSSGRGGTEAFF,TGCGCCAGCAGCTCAGGACGGGGTGGCACTGAAGCTTTCTTT
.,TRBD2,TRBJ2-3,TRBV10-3,CAIRPGLAGVVDTQYF,TGTGCCATCAGGCCGGGACTAGCGGGAGTAGTAGATACGCAGTATTTT
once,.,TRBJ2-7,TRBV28,CASSLRALILGRTPYEQYF,TGTGCCAGCAGTTTGCGCGCACTCATCCTGGGCAGGACTCCCTACGAGCAGTACTTC
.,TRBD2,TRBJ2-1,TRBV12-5,CASGWGLGAGDNEQFF,TGTGCTAGTGGTTGGGGCTTGGGAGCGGGAGATAATGAGCAGTTCTTC
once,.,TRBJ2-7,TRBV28,CASSSGTPYSYEQYF,TGTGCCAGCAGTTCCGGGACACCTTACTCCTACGAGCAGTACTTC
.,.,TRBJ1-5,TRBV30,CAWSPGLDQPQHF,TGTGCCTGGAGTCCAGGGTTGGATCAGCCCCAGCATTTT